The rows below give T cell receptor beta chains drawn from one sample of a study of chemoradiotherapy in HPV16-positive cancers. Produced via immunoSEQ multiplex PCR; TCRdb's table is partial and in-frame only. The data hold about 1,300 clones, with around 81% observed a single time. The sample here was tumor tissue, taken from a patient who underwent chemoradiotherapy. The receptors come from a human donor with HPV-associated anogenital cancer. The CDR3 runs from the conserved cysteine through the conserved F or W. D genes are given only for firm matches. Part of the rows lack a size; the others show once, few, many or a class for expanded clones.

size: -
J: TRBJ2-7
D: -
V: TRBV25-1
DNA: TGTGCCAGCACATACTCCTACGAGCAGTACTTC
CDR3: CASTYSYEQYF

size: -
J: TRBJ2-7
D: -
V: TRBV2
DNA: TGTGCCAGCAGTGAAATGGGCCACAGAGCAGACGAGCAGTACTTC
CDR3: CASSEMGHRADEQYF

size: few
J: TRBJ2-7
D: -
V: TRBV21-1
DNA: TGTGCCAGCAGCGATTTGGATTTCGAGCAGTACTTC
CDR3: CASSDLDFEQYF

size: -
J: TRBJ2-3
D: TRBD2
V: TRBV7-9
DNA: TGTGCCAGCAGCTGGGGCGGACTAGCCGGCACAGATACGCAGTATTTT
CDR3: CASSWGGLAGTDTQYF

size: -
J: TRBJ1-6
D: TRBD1
V: TRBV7-2
DNA: TGTGCCAGCAGCCAGACAGGGCAACGGAGCAATTCACCCCTCCACTTT
CDR3: CASSQTGQRSNSPLHF

size: once
J: TRBJ2-5
D: -
V: TRBV19
DNA: TGTGCCAGTAGTATATCATCCCAAGAGACCCAGTACTTC
CDR3: CASSISSQETQYF

size: -
J: TRBJ2-3
D: TRBD2
V: TRBV7-2
DNA: TGTGCCAGCAGCTTAATTGCGGGGGGCACAAAAGATACGCAGTATTTT
CDR3: CASSLIAGGTKDTQYF

size: -
J: TRBJ1-3
D: -
V: TRBV25-1
DNA: TGTGCCAGCAGTTCAACCGGGACCGAACGAAACACCATATATTTT
CDR3: CASSSTGTERNTIYF

size: few
J: TRBJ2-5
D: -
V: TRBV4-3
DNA: TGCGCCAGCAGCCAGTCCGAGACCCAGTACTTC
CDR3: CASSQSETQYF

size: large
J: TRBJ2-5
D: -
V: TRBV4-1
DNA: TGCGCCAGCAGCCAGTCCGAGACCCAGTACTTC
CDR3: CASSQSETQYF

size: -
J: TRBJ2-5
D: -
V: TRBV6-5
DNA: TGTGCCAGCAGTTACGAAGGGCGGCTGGATGAGCAGTACTTC
CDR3: CASSYEGRLDEQYF

size: -
J: TRBJ2-3
D: TRBD2
V: TRBV5-1
DNA: TGCGCCAGCAGCTTCCACGGACTAGCGGGAAGCACAGATACGCAGTATTTT
CDR3: CASSFHGLAGSTDTQYF

size: -
J: TRBJ1-2
D: -
V: TRBV13
DNA: TGTGCCAGCAGCTTAAGAGAGCGGCGGCAACAACATGGCTACACCTTC
CDR3: CASSLRERRQQHGYTF

size: -
J: TRBJ2-3
D: -
V: TRBV10-1
DNA: TGCGCCAGCAGTGAGAGTTCCGTTCGGGATACGCAGTATTTT
CDR3: CASSESSVRDTQYF

size: -
J: TRBJ2-7
D: TRBD1
V: TRBV5-1
DNA: TGCGCCAGCAGACCCGGGACAGGGGAAGAGCAGTACTTC
CDR3: CASRPGTGEEQYF

size: once
J: TRBJ2-5
D: -
V: TRBV7-2
DNA: TGTGCCAGCAGCACACGACAGGCCGAACAAGAGACCCAGTACTTC
CDR3: CASSTRQAEQETQYF

size: once
J: TRBJ2-3
D: -
V: TRBV4-1
DNA: TGCGCCAGCAGCCAGAATAAGAAAAAGGAATATACGCAGTATTTT
CDR3: CASSQNKKKEYTQYF

size: -
J: TRBJ1-2
D: -
V: TRBV10-3
DNA: TGTGCCATCAGTGAGGGGAAAGCGGGGGGCTACACCTTC
CDR3: CAISEGKAGGYTF

size: -
J: TRBJ2-7
D: TRBD2
V: TRBV13
DNA: TGTGCCAGCAATGCGGGGGGGCCGGCCTACGAGCAGTACTTC
CDR3: CASNAGGPAYEQYF

size: few
J: TRBJ2-3
D: TRBD1
V: TRBV7-9
DNA: TGTGCCAGCAGCTCCGGGACAGGGATCATTTCGCAGTATTTT
CDR3: CASSSGTGIISQYF

size: once
J: TRBJ1-4
D: -
V: TRBV6-6
DNA: TGTGCCAGCAGCCAAATCGGTTATGAAAAACTGTTTTTT
CDR3: CASSQIGYEKLFF

size: few
J: TRBJ2-1
D: TRBD2
V: TRBV5-5
DNA: TGTGCCAGCAGCTTGGTGGGCGGGAGGGCCGGTAGTGAGCAGTTCTTC
CDR3: CASSLVGGRAGSEQFF

size: few
J: TRBJ2-5
D: -
V: TRBV2
DNA: TGTGCCAGCAGTGTACTACCAGGGCCAGAGACCCAGTACTTC
CDR3: CASSVLPGPETQYF

size: -
J: TRBJ2-1
D: -
V: TRBV4-1
DNA: TGCGCCAGCAGCCAAGAGGGCTGGGCAAACAATGAGCAGTTCTTC
CDR3: CASSQEGWANNEQFF

size: -
J: TRBJ2-1
D: -
V: TRBV6-4
DNA: TGTGCCAGCAGTGACTCGGGCCTAGCTAGTAGCAATGAGCAGTTCTTC
CDR3: CASSDSGLASSNEQFF

size: -
J: TRBJ2-1
D: -
V: TRBV4-3
DNA: TGCGCCAGCAGCCAAGCTAACGGGGCAAACAATGAGCAGTTCTTC
CDR3: CASSQANGANNEQFF

size: -
J: TRBJ2-1
D: TRBD2
V: TRBV10-3
DNA: TGTGCCATCAGGGGACTAGTCGATGAGCAGTTCTTC
CDR3: CAIRGLVDEQFF

size: few
J: TRBJ2-7
D: -
V: TRBV11-2
DNA: TGTGCCAGCAGCCCGGCCCCCTTGGTTGGCGAGCAGTACTTC
CDR3: CASSPAPLVGEQYF

size: -
J: TRBJ1-1
D: TRBD1
V: TRBV29-1
DNA: TGCAGCGCAAAAACCAGGGACAGCCCAAACACTGAAGCTTTCTTT
CDR3: CSAKTRDSPNTEAFF

size: -
J: TRBJ2-2
D: -
V: TRBV21-1
DNA: TGTGCCAGCCCACAAAGGCAGGGGACCGGGGAGCTGTTTTTT
CDR3: CASPQRQGTGELFF

size: -
J: TRBJ1-2
D: -
V: TRBV28
DNA: TGTGCCAGCAGATTCAACGTCTATGGCTACACCTTC
CDR3: CASRFNVYGYTF

size: -
J: TRBJ2-1
D: TRBD2
V: TRBV12-5
DNA: TGTGCTAGTGGTTTTGGGGGGGTGACCTACAATGAGCAGTTCTTC
CDR3: CASGFGGVTYNEQFF

size: once
J: TRBJ1-5
D: -
V: TRBV5-8
DNA: TGTGCCAGCAGCATGCGACTCACCCTTAATCAGCCCCAGCATTTT
CDR3: CASSMRLTLNQPQHF

size: -
J: TRBJ2-4
D: TRBD1
V: TRBV9
DNA: TGTGCCAGCAGCGTAGGAGGGGGCGCCTCCAAAAACATTCAGTACTTC
CDR3: CASSVGGGASKNIQYF

size: -
J: TRBJ2-2
D: TRBD2
V: TRBV7-6
DNA: TGTGCCAGCAGCCCGGTAGCGGGAGGATTTACCGGGGAGCTGTTTTTT
CDR3: CASSPVAGGFTGELFF

size: -
J: TRBJ2-7
D: -
V: TRBV6-5
DNA: TGTGCCAGCAGTGGCGGCCGGGACTTTCCCTACGAGCAGTACTTC
CDR3: CASSGGRDFPYEQYF

size: -
J: TRBJ2-1
D: -
V: TRBV13
DNA: TGTGCCAGCATCCGGGGAGGTGGGAACAATGAGCAGTTCTTC
CDR3: CASIRGGGNNEQFF

size: -
J: TRBJ2-1
D: TRBD1
V: TRBV5-1
DNA: TGCGCCAGCAGCAAGACAGGGGCGAGCTCCTACAATGAGCAGTTCTTC
CDR3: CASSKTGASSYNEQFF

size: few
J: TRBJ1-1
D: -
V: TRBV7-9
DNA: TGTGCCAGCAGCTTAGTGGGGGGGTCCGCGAACACTGAAGCTTTCTTT
CDR3: CASSLVGGSANTEAFF

size: -
J: TRBJ2-3
D: -
V: TRBV18
DNA: TGTGCCAGCTCACAAACAAAGGGGAGCACAGATACGCAGTATTTT
CDR3: CASSQTKGSTDTQYF

size: once
J: TRBJ2-6
D: -
V: TRBV14
DNA: TGTGCCAGCAGCCAAGGAGGCTACTCTGGGGCCAACGTCCTGACTTTC
CDR3: CASSQGGYSGANVLTF

size: -
J: TRBJ1-4
D: -
V: TRBV20-1
DNA: TGCAGTGCTGTAAATGAAAAACTGTTTTTT
CDR3: CSAVNEKLFF

size: once
J: TRBJ2-6
D: TRBD1
V: TRBV9
DNA: TGTGCCAGCAGCGTCTCAGGGACAGGGGTTTCCGTCCTGACTTTC
CDR3: CASSVSGTGVSVLTF

size: -
J: TRBJ2-7
D: -
V: TRBV5-5
DNA: TGTGCCAGCAGCTTTGGCAGAGCGTACGAGCAGTACTTC
CDR3: CASSFGRAYEQYF

size: -
J: TRBJ1-1
D: TRBD1
V: TRBV19
DNA: TGTGCCAGTAGTCACAGGGGCAGCACGGGATTGACTGAAGCTTTCTTT
CDR3: CASSHRGSTGLTEAFF

size: -
J: TRBJ2-7
D: TRBD1
V: TRBV19
DNA: TGTGCCAGTAGTGTGGGACAGTACGAGCAGTACTTC
CDR3: CASSVGQYEQYF

size: -
J: TRBJ2-3
D: TRBD2
V: TRBV4-1
DNA: TGCGCCAGCAGCCAAGATTGGCGGGGGGGCGGCACAGATACGCAGTATTTT
CDR3: CASSQDWRGGGTDTQYF

size: -
J: TRBJ2-2
D: -
V: TRBV7-2
DNA: TGTGCCAGCAGCATAGAGGAGAGCACCGGGGAGCTGTTTTTT
CDR3: CASSIEESTGELFF